Below are 32 T cell receptor beta chains sequenced from a single sample in a study of cytomegalovirus exposure and HLA in healthy donors. 13 Jbeta primers and 60 Vbeta primers were used for the PCR. Generated by immunoSEQ multiplex PCR, the TCRdb table keeps only in-frame clones and is missing some. The data show about 140,000 clones, approximately 82% seen once. The specimen sequenced was PBMCs. These TCRs come from a man aged 18 to 30 in good health and CMV-seropositive.

This clone was seen a few times. The chain is built from TRBV4-1 and TRBJ1-4; weak D call: TRBD1 (6 bases). Trimming took off 0 bases at V and 8 bases at J, with 22 bases between the two ends. Germline CDR1 is MGHRA and CDR2 is YSYEKL. This CDR3 has 18 residues. The CDR3 coding sequence is TGCGCCAGCAGCCAAGATCGGGGGGATAGGACAGATTGGGAAAAACTGTTTTTT. Translated, it gives CASSQDRGDRTDWEKLFF.

The chain employs TRBV18 and TRBJ1-5, with 9 bases lining up with TRBD1. CDR1 and CDR2 from the germline V gene are KGHSH and LQKENI. The CDR3 extends over 16 amino acids. V shed 3 bases, J shed 1 base, and the junction held 4 bases outside the gene matches. CDR3 DNA sequence: TGTGCCAGCTCACCCACCGGGACAGGGAGCAATCAGCCCCAGCATTTT. Protein: CASSPTGTGSNQPQHF.

This chain links TRBV5-1 with TRBJ1-1, with D tentatively TRBD1 (5 bases). Trimming pared 4 bases from V and 0 bases from J, leaving 16 bases between. Germline CDR1 and CDR2: SGHRS and YFSETQ. This CDR3 has 16 amino acids. The CDR3 sequence: CASSRRDELMNTEAFF. The CDR3 DNA reads as TGCGCCAGCAGCCGGAGGGACGAACTCATGAACACTGAAGCTTTCTTT.

The rearrangement links TRBV7-2 to TRBJ2-1; maybe TRBD1 (5 bases). The V end lost 1 base, the J end lost 7 bases, and 8 bases lay between the germline ends. Germline V lookup: CDR1 SGHTA, CDR2 FQGNSA. The CDR3 covers 13 residues. Here the CDR3 reads CASSLEAGNEQFF. The CDR3 DNA reads TGTGCCAGCAGCTTAGAGGCAGGGAATGAGCAGTTCTTC.

V usage is TRBV7-3 and J usage is TRBJ2-1; 8 bases line up with TRBD2. The length of the CDR3 is 16 residues. The V gene's germline CDR1 is SGHTA and CDR2 FQGTGA. Trimming removed 5 bases from V and 0 bases from J; junction bases left unmatched: 6. The CDR3: CASSQLAVSSYNEQFF. As DNA, the CDR3 is TGTGCCAGCAGCCAACTAGCGGTAAGCTCCTACAATGAGCAGTTCTTC.

The chain has TRBV18 and TRBJ1-2, with 7 nucleotides matching TRBD1. Trimming cost V 2 bases and J 3 bases; bases outside gene matches: 0. Germline-derived CDR1 and CDR2 are KGHSH and LQKENI. The CDR3 extends over 13 amino acids. The CDR3 region is CASSPTGDYGYTF. The CDR3 nucleotides are TGTGCCAGCTCACCAACAGGGGACTATGGCTACACCTTC.

The table lists this clone with a few counts. The rearrangement links TRBV7-3 to TRBJ1-1; possible D gene TRBD1, 6 bases. The length of the CDR3 is 14 residues. The V and J ends lost 1 base and 6 bases respectively, with 12 bases between them. The germline V gene encodes CDR1 SGHTA and CDR2 FQGTGA. The CDR3 DNA reads as TGTGCCAGCAGCTTAAATCCAGGGGCGGCTGAAGCTTTCTTT. Protein: CASSLNPGAAEAFF.

The V gene is TRBV28, the J gene TRBJ2-7; weak D call: TRBD2 (6 bases). Germline loops: CDR1 MDHEN, CDR2 SYDVKM. The CDR3 totals 15 residues. The V gene lost 1 base and the J gene lost 5 bases, with 15 bases spanning the gap. The CDR3 DNA follows: TGTGCCAGCAGTTTATTACGGGAGTGGCACCACGAGCAGTACTTC. Protein: CASSLLREWHHEQYF. Variable domain in full (rest from reference TRBV28 and TRBJ2-7): DVKVTQSSRYLVKRTGEKVFLECVQDMDHENMFWYRQDPGLGLRLIYFSYDVKMKEKGDIPEGYSVSREKKERFSLILESASTNQTSMYLCASSLLREWHHEQYFGPGTRLTVT.

Turning to this clone: The sample contains more than one DNA sequence encoding this CDR3. The chain carries TRBV29-1 and TRBJ2-7; D might be TRBD1 (6 bases). Trimming left V 3 bases short and J 4 bases short, with 10 bases between. The CDR3 loop spans 12 amino acids. Per the germline V gene, CDR1 is SQVTM and CDR2 is ANQGSEA. The CDR3 spells CSVEGQGYEQYF. The CDR3 DNA is TGCAGCGTTGAGGGCCAGGGGTACGAGCAGTACTTC.

The rearrangement joins TRBV13 to TRBJ1-1; perhaps TRBD1 as D (5 bases). V was cut by 0 bases and J by 5 bases, with 16 bases left in between. The CDR3 contains 16 residues. Germline values: CDR1 PRHDT, CDR2 FYEKMQ (reference sequence). CDR3 coding DNA: TGTGCCAGCAGCTTAGGCCGGGGCAGAGCGGGAACTGAAGCTTTCTTT. This encodes CASSLGRGRAGTEAFF.

The chain is built from TRBV27 and TRBJ2-7, with D perhaps TRBD2 (6 bases). Trimming removed 10 bases from V and 2 bases from J, with 15 bases in between. The CDR3 has 13 residues. Looked up from germline, CDR1 is MNHEY and CDR2 is SMNVEV (reference sequence). CDR3 amino acids: CATGVGLTYEQYF. In DNA form, the CDR3 reads TGTGCCACGGGGGTGGGGTTGACCTACGAGCAGTACTTC.

This clone was recorded a few times. This chain uses TRBV6-1 with TRBJ1-1; D is unresolved. Between the trimmed V and J ends, which lost 7 bases and 3 bases, there was a span of 15 bases. The CDR3 extends over 14 amino acids. Germline V gene sequence: CDR1 MNHNS, CDR2 SASEGT. The CDR3 loop reads CASTEEGGDTEAFF. The CDR3 nucleotides are TGTGCCAGCACCGAGGAGGGCGGGGACACTGAAGCTTTCTTT.

This chain links TRBV5-1 with TRBJ2-1, with 9 bases matching TRBD2. Germline CDR1 SGHRS, CDR2 YFSETQ. This CDR3 is built from 16 residues. J lost 10 bases, V lost 0 bases, and 11 bases had no gene match. This chain's CDR3 is CASSLVVSGSGGEQFF. The CDR3 coding sequence is TGCGCCAGCAGCTTGGTGGTTAGCGGGAGCGGAGGAGAGCAGTTCTTC.

This chain joins TRBV6-5 and TRBJ2-1; possible D gene TRBD2, 6 bases. Trimming took 5 bases from V and 7 from J, leaving 18 bases between them. The CDR3 sequence is 15 residues long. The germline V gene has CDR1 MNHEY and CDR2 SVGAGI. CDR3 in amino acids: CASSPPGLVVNEQFF. The CDR3 DNA reads TGTGCCAGCAGTCCTCCGGGACTCGTGGTTAATGAGCAGTTCTTC.

This clone has just a few counts. This sequence joins TRBV6-5 and TRBJ1-5, with D unresolved. Germline lookup yields CDR1 MNHEY and CDR2 SVGAGI. Trimming stripped 7 bases from V and 0 bases from J, with 7 bases between. The CDR3 contains 13 residues. The CDR3 region is CASTRGSNQPQHF. Written as DNA, the CDR3 is TGTGCCAGCACCCGAGGTAGCAATCAGCCCCAGCATTTT.

The chain recombines TRBV6-1 with TRBJ1-1; D gene ambiguous. With 8 bases removed from V and 1 base from J, the gap between germline ends came to 8 bases. CDR1 and CDR2 from the germline V gene are MNHNS and SASEGT. The CDR3 loop spans 12 amino acids. This CDR3 is CASSRPNTEAFF. CDR3 DNA: TGTGCCAGCTCTAGGCCGAACACTGAAGCTTTCTTT.

The count of this clone is one. The chain combines TRBV27 with TRBJ1-2; the D gene is possibly TRBD1 (6 bases). From germline, CDR1 is MNHEY and CDR2 SMNVEV (reference sequence). V was trimmed by 6 bases and J by 2 bases, leaving 16 bases between them. The CDR3 length is 15 residues. CDR3 DNA sequence: TGTGCCAGCAGCCCTCTCTGGGACAAGAACTATGGCTACACCTTC. Protein sequence: CASSPLWDKNYGYTF.

The V call is TRBV29-1, the J call TRBJ1-2; TRBD1 matches at 8 bases. CDR1 and CDR2 from the germline V gene are SQVTM and ANQGSEA. The CDR3 sequence is 13 residues long. With 3 bases clipped from V and 8 bases from J, the junction kept 8 bases outside the gene matches. As DNA, the CDR3 is TGCAGCGTTGACCCGGGACAGGATGGAGGCTACACCTTC. Translated: CSVDPGQDGGYTF.

This chain connects TRBV7-2 to TRBJ2-3; 9 bases map to TRBD2. V was pared by 2 bases and J by 1 base, with 4 bases of the junction left unmatched. Germline V lookup: CDR1 SGHTA, CDR2 FQGNSA. The length of the CDR3 is 16 residues. The CDR3 spells CASSLLRTSGTDTQYF. CDR3 coding DNA: TGTGCCAGCAGCTTATTACGGACTAGCGGCACAGATACGCAGTATTTT.

The rearrangement uses TRBV27 and TRBJ1-2; D unclear. Trimming pared 6 bases from V and 4 bases from J, leaving 12 bases between. The CDR3 has 13 residues. Germline V CDR1 and CDR2: MNHEY, SMNVEV (reference sequence). CDR3 nucleotides: TGTGCCAGCAGCTACGGGGTGGCCTATGGCTACACCTTC. It specifies CASSYGVAYGYTF.

On this clone: This sample includes further DNA sequences coding for the same CDR3. The rearrangement uses TRBV5-1 and TRBJ2-7, with TRBD1 matching 7 bases. The V and J ends lost 0 bases and 1 base, in that order; junction bases with no gene match: 1. The CDR3 sequence is 14 residues long. Germline V gene sequence: CDR1 SGHRS, CDR2 YFSETQ. CDR3 coding DNA: TGCGCCAGCAGCTTGGGACAGGGATCCTACGAGCAGTACTTC. It is translated as CASSLGQGSYEQYF.

The rearrangement uses TRBV4-2 and TRBJ2-2, with D hard to call. The CDR3 consists of 11 residues. Germline assignment: CDR1 LGHNA and CDR2 YNFKEQ. Trimming took off 4 bases at V and 8 bases at J, with 5 bases between the two ends. Here the CDR3 reads CASSLSGELFF. CDR3 DNA: TGTGCCAGCAGCCTTTCGGGGGAGCTGTTTTTT.

The chain is built from TRBV9 and TRBJ1-3, with a weak D call TRBD1 (5 bases). The CDR3 sequence is 13 residues long. Deletions cut 2 bases from V and 8 bases from J, with 11 bases between. Germline V lookup: CDR1 SGDLS, CDR2 YYNGEE. CDR3 coding DNA: TGTGCCAGCAGCGTGGGGGGTGGGTACACCATATATTTT. Translating gives CASSVGGGYTIYF.

This clone appeared once. This sequence joins TRBV29-1 and TRBJ2-7; 7 nucleotides line up with TRBD1. This CDR3 has 13 amino acids. Germline V CDR1 and CDR2: SQVTM, ANQGSEA. Trimming at V came to 6 bases and at J to 0 bases, leaving 5 bases not matched to a gene. The CDR3 DNA reads TGCAGCGTGGCGAGGACAGGCTCCTACGAGCAGTACTTC. This translates into CSVARTGSYEQYF.

The J gene is TRBJ2-7, the V gene TRBV6-1, with D tentatively TRBD2 (6 bases). The germline gives CDR1 MNHNS, CDR2 SASEGT. The CDR3 is 15 residues long. Trimming stripped 2 bases from V and 5 bases from J, with 16 bases between. The CDR3 bases are TGTGCCAGCAGTGAAACGGGACTGCCGAGCGACGAGCAGTACTTC. It translates to CASSETGLPSDEQYF.

DNA for the CDR3: TGCAGCGCCGCCCACAATCAGGGAATCGGGGAGCTGTTTTTT. Its translation: CSAAHNQGIGELFF. V is TRBV29-1 and J is TRBJ2-2; D perhaps matches TRBD1 (5 bases). This CDR3 is built from 14 residues. CDR1 is SQVTM and CDR2 is ANQGSEA in the germline V gene. Trimming removed 7 bases from V and 7 bases from J, with 19 bases in between.

V usage is TRBV9 and J usage is TRBJ2-7; D possibly corresponds to TRBD1 (6 bases). Trimming stripped 4 bases from V and 0 bases from J, with 17 bases between. This CDR3 spans 16 amino acids. CDR1 is SGDLS and CDR2 is YYNGEE in the germline V gene. CDR3 loop: CASSRTTGQPSYEQYF. Written as DNA, the CDR3 is TGTGCCAGCAGCCGCACAACAGGGCAACCCTCCTACGAGCAGTACTTC.

This chain joins TRBV5-1 and TRBJ2-6; TRBD2 aligns across 8 bases. CDR1 SGHRS and CDR2 YFSETQ come from the germline V gene. Unmatched junction bases numbered 14, after V lost 10 bases and J lost 5 bases. The length of the CDR3 is 16 residues. Here the CDR3 DNA reads TGCGCCTCCCGGCCGGGGGGGGCTGAGCGGGCCAACGTCCTGACTTTC. This translates into CASRPGGAERANVLTF.

The genes are TRBV6-5 and TRBJ1-2; 9 nucleotides match TRBD1. Germline trimming cut 4 bases from V and 5 bases from J; bases unmatched to any gene: 5. There are 14 residues in the CDR3. The V gene's germline CDR1 is MNHEY and CDR2 SVGAGI. The CDR3 region has the DNA TGTGCCAGCAGTTTGGGACAGGGTGGATATGGCTACACCTTC. It codes for CASSLGQGGYGYTF.

The rearrangement uses TRBV7-6 and TRBJ2-1, with D possibly being TRBD2 (6 bases). V lost 2 bases and J lost 0, with 14 bases in between. Germline values: CDR1 SGHVS, CDR2 FNYEAQ. The CDR3 is 17 amino acids. Here the CDR3 reads CASSLTYHGSSYNEQFF. CDR3 nucleotide sequence: TGTGCCAGCAGCTTAACCTATCACGGGAGCTCCTACAATGAGCAGTTCTTC.

The gene calls are TRBV28 and TRBJ2-7; 10 nucleotides agree with TRBD1. V lost 5 bases, J lost 2 bases, and 12 bases stayed unmatched. This CDR3 comprises 17 residues. Germline V gene data show CDR1 as MDHEN and CDR2 as SYDVKM. The CDR3 nucleotides read TGTGCCAGCAGTACCCTCTCGACAGGGGGCCCCCCCTACGAGCAGTACTTC. Its protein is CASSTLSTGGPPYEQYF.

CDR3 sequence reads: CASSLVSGGGQPQHF. As DNA, the CDR3 is TGTGCCAGCAGCTTAGTTTCAGGGGGCGGCCAGCCCCAGCATTTT. The chain employs TRBV7-2 and TRBJ1-5, with TRBD1 matching over 8 bases. This CDR3 contains 15 residues. CDR1 is SGHTA and CDR2 is FQGNSA in the germline V gene. Losses at the gene ends were 1 base for V and 7 bases for J; bases not matched to a gene: 6.